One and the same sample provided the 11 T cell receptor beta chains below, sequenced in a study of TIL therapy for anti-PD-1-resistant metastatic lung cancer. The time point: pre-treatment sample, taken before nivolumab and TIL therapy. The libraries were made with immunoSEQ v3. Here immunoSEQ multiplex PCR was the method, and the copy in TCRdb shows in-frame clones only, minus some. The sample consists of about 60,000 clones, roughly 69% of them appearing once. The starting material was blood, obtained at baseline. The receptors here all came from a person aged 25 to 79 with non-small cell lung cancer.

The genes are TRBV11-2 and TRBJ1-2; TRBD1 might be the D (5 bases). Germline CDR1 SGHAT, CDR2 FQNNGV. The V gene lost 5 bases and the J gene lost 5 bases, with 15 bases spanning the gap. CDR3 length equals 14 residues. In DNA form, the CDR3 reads TGTGCCAGCAGCCGACGGGGAAGGGGTTATGGCTACACCTTC. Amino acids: CASSRRGRGYGYTF.

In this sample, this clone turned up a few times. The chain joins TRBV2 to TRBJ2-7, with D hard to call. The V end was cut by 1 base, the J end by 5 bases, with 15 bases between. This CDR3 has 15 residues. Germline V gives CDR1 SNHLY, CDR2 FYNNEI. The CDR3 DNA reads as TGTGCCAGCAGTGAAGAGTATTACATGTCGGACGAGCAGTACTTC. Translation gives CASSEEYYMSDEQYF.

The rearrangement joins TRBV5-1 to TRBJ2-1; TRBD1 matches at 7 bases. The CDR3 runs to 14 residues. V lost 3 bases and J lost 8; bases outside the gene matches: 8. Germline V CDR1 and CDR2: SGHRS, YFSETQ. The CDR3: CASSSPGGIYEQFF. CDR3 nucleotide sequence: TGCGCCAGCAGCTCCCCAGGGGGAATCTATGAGCAGTTCTTC.

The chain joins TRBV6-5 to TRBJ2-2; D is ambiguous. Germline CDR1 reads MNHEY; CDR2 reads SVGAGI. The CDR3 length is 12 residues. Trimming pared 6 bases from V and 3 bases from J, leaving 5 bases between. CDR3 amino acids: CASRVHTGELFF. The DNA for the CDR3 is TGTGCCAGCAGAGTTCACACCGGGGAGCTGTTTTTT.

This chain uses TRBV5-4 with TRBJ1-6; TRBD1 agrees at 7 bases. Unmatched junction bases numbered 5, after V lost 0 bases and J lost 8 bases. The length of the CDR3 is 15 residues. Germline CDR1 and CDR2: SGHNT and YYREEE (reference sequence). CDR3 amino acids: CASSLDEGAYSPLHF. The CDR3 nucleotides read TGTGCCAGCAGCTTGGATGAGGGGGCGTATTCACCCCTCCACTTT.

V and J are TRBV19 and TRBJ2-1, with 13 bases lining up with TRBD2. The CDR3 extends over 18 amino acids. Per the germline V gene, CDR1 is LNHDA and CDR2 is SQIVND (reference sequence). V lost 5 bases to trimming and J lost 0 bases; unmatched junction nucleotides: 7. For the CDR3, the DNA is TGTGCCAGTAGTCTCGAACTAGCGGGAGGGAGCTCCTACAATGAGCAGTTCTTC. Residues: CASSLELAGGSSYNEQFF.

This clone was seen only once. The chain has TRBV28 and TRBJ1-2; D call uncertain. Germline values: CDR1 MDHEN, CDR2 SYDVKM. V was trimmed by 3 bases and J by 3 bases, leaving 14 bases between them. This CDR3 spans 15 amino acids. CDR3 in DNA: TGTGCCAGCAGTTTGCGGTCAGGATTAGACTATGGCTACACCTTC. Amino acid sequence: CASSLRSGLDYGYTF.

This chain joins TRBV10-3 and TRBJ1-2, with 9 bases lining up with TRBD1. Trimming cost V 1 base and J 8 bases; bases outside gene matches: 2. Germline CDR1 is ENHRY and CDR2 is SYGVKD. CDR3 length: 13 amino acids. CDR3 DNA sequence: TGTGCCATCAGTGAGTGGGACAGGGTAGGCTACACCTTC. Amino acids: CAISEWDRVGYTF.

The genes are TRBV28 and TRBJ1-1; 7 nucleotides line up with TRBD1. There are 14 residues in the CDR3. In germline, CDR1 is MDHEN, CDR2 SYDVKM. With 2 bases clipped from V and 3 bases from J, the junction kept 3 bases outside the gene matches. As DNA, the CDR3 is TGTGCCAGCAGTTTAACAGGGGCGGACACTGAAGCTTTCTTT. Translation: CASSLTGADTEAFF.

The CDR3 loop is CASSVGWGIYNEQFF. The DNA of the CDR3 is TGTGCCAGCAGCGTAGGGTGGGGGATCTACAATGAGCAGTTCTTC. V is TRBV9 and J is TRBJ2-1; either TRBD1 or TRBD2 may supply D (5 bases each). V lost 0 bases to trimming and J lost 3 bases, with 10 bases between them. This CDR3 is 15 amino acids long. Germline V gene lookup returns CDR1 SGDLS and CDR2 YYNGEE.

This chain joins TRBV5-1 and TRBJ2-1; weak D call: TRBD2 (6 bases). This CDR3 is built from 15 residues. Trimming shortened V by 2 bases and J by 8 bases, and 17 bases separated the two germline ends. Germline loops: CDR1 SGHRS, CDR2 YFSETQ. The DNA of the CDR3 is TGCGCCAGCAGCTTCATCGGGGGAAGAAGGGATGAGCAGTTCTTC. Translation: CASSFIGGRRDEQFF.